The next 18 T cell receptor beta chains were all read from a single sample in a study of T-cell memory formation after mild COVID-19. MiXCR, applied by TCRdb to the 5' RACE reads, yields one record per CDR3 protein. The sample lists approximately 260,000 distinct CDR3 sequences; roughly 15% were seen once. Sequencing was done on a sample of PBMCs or a T cell subset sorted from them (not recorded which). The receptors shown here come from a man younger than 35 who had mild COVID-19 (a few samples of this study predate the infection). Cell type and time point are not known.

J is TRBJ2-1 and V is TRBV10-2, with a weak D call TRBD1 (6 bases). CDR3 length: 15 amino acids. V lost 6 bases, J lost 2 bases, and 14 bases lay in between. Germline CDR1 and CDR2: WSHSY and SAAADI. CDR3 in DNA: TGCGCCAGCAGAGACACAGGGATGCCCTACAATGAGCAGTTCTTC. This gives the protein CASRDTGMPYNEQFF.

This chain uses TRBV10-3 with TRBJ1-5; possibly TRBD1 for D (6 bases). V was pared by 3 bases and J by 6 bases, with 12 bases between. Germline V gives CDR1 ENHRY, CDR2 SYGVKD. The CDR3 runs 14 residues. CDR3 nucleotides: TGTGCCATCAGTGACCCACAGGGCGGTCAGCCCCAGCATTTT. It translates to CAISDPQGGQPQHF.

The V call is TRBV20-1, the J call TRBJ1-5; D is unresolved. This CDR3 contains 13 residues. V lost 3 bases to trimming and J lost 4 bases, with 10 bases between them. Germline-derived CDR1 and CDR2 are DFQATT and SNEGSKA (reference sequence). The CDR3 is CSASKGQNQPQHF. Here the CDR3 DNA reads TGCAGTGCTAGTAAGGGCCAGAATCAGCCCCAGCATTTT.

This clonotype appeared a few times. The chain uses TRBV7-7 and TRBJ2-1, with 7 bases lining up with TRBD1. Germline CDR1 is SSHAT and CDR2 is FNYEAQ (reference sequence). This CDR3 is built from 16 residues. V lost 5 bases to trimming and J lost 7 bases; unmatched junction nucleotides: 14. The CDR3: CASSPNGYRGLNEQFF. CDR3 nucleotide sequence: TGTGCCAGCAGCCCAAATGGGTACAGGGGCCTGAATGAGCAGTTCTTC.

This clonotype was detected only a few times. The rearrangement joins TRBV7-3 to TRBJ2-1; D not resolved. Per germline, CDR1 SGHTA and CDR2 FQGTGA. Trimming stripped 5 bases from V and 9 bases from J, with 11 bases between. The CDR3 runs to 12 residues. The CDR3 loop is CASSAFKGEQFF. CDR3 nucleotide sequence: TGTGCCAGCAGCGCCTTCAAGGGTGAGCAGTTCTTC. The full variable domain, its missing parts supplied by reference TRBV7-3 and TRBJ2-1, is GAGVSQTPSNKVTEKGKYVELRCDPISGHTALYWYRQSLGQGPEFLIYFQGTGAADDSGLPNDRFFAVRPEGSVSTLKIQRTERGDSAVYLCASSAFKGEQFFGPGTRLTVL.

This clonotype was detected only a few times. The chain employs TRBV9 and TRBJ2-3, with 12 bases aligning to TRBD2. J lost 7 bases, V lost 0 bases, and 9 bases had no gene match. The CDR3 spans 17 residues. Germline values: CDR1 SGDLS, CDR2 YYNGEE. CDR3 sequence (DNA): TGTGCCAGCAGCGTAGGTTCCTCTAGCGGGGGGGCGAATACGCAGTATTTT. It encodes CASSVGSSSGGANTQYF.

This clonotype showed up just a few times. CDR3 in DNA: TGTGCCAGCAGCTTAGACAGGGCTGGCTATGGCTACACCTTC. This codes for CASSLDRAGYGYTF. The chain uses TRBV7-2 and TRBJ1-2; D perhaps matches TRBD1 (6 bases). V shed 1 base and J shed 4 bases, with 10 bases lying between them. This CDR3 has 14 residues. Germline V gene lookup returns CDR1 SGHTA and CDR2 FQGNSA.

The chain couples TRBV18 to TRBJ2-7; D might be TRBD1 (5 bases). Trimming removed 2 bases from V and 1 base from J, with 9 bases in between. The CDR3 is 14 amino acids. Germline loops: CDR1 KGHSH, CDR2 LQKENI. The CDR3, as DNA: TGTGCCAGCTCACCAAGGGCAGGGTCCTACGAGCAGTACGTC. This encodes CASSPRAGSYEQYV.

The chain is built from TRBV30 and TRBJ2-7, with a weak D call TRBD2 (7 bases). With 5 bases removed from V and 3 bases from J, the gap between germline ends came to 14 bases. Germline V gene lookup returns CDR1 GTSNPN and CDR2 SVGIG (reference sequence). CDR3 length equals 13 residues. This chain's CDR3 is CAWARGAGYEQYF. The DNA of the CDR3 is TGTGCCTGGGCCCGGGGGGCAGGCTACGAGCAGTACTTC.

This clonotype was seen only a few times. The rearrangement links TRBV4-1 to TRBJ2-2; 9 nucleotides agree with TRBD1. Trimming removed 3 bases from V and 7 bases from J; junction bases left unmatched: 6. CDR3 length equals 15 residues. CDR1 is MGHRA and CDR2 is YSYEKL in the germline V gene. CDR3 protein: CASSQTGGKIGELFF. The CDR3 DNA sequence: TGCGCCAGCAGCCAGACAGGGGGAAAGATCGGGGAGCTGTTTTTT.

V and J are TRBV29-1 and TRBJ2-2; D gene unclear. The CDR3 covers 12 residues. Between the trimmed V and J ends, which lost 5 bases and 7 bases, there was a span of 11 bases. Germline CDR1 reads SQVTM; CDR2 reads ANQGSEA. CDR3 amino acids: CSVQANGGELFF. The DNA of the CDR3 is TGCAGCGTTCAAGCAAATGGCGGGGAGCTGTTTTTT.

This chain connects TRBV18 to TRBJ2-1; 11 bases match TRBD2. With V trimmed by 3 bases and J by 8 bases, 0 bases remained unmatched. Germline V gives CDR1 KGHSH, CDR2 LQKENI. The CDR3 is made up of 13 amino acids. In DNA, the CDR3 is TGTGCCAGCTCACCGACTAGCGGGGATGAGCAGTTCTTC. Amino acid sequence: CASSPTSGDEQFF.

This clonotype appeared a few times. This sequence joins TRBV4-1 and TRBJ1-4, with 8 bases that match TRBD1. The CDR3 contains 15 residues. Trimming removed 4 bases from V and 7 bases from J; junction bases left unmatched: 8. The germline gives CDR1 MGHRA, CDR2 YSYEKL. CDR3 amino acids: CASSPPDRGGEKLFF. CDR3 nucleotides: TGCGCCAGCAGCCCCCCAGACAGGGGCGGTGAAAAACTGTTTTTT.

The chain has TRBV5-4 and TRBJ1-4; 7 bases map to TRBD1. The CDR3 spans 13 residues. Germline V lookup: CDR1 SGHNT, CDR2 YYREEE (reference sequence). With V trimmed by 4 bases and J by 4 bases, 1 base remained unmatched. CDR3 DNA sequence: TGTGCCAGCAGCGGGGACAGTAATGAAAAACTGTTTTTT. Its translation is CASSGDSNEKLFF. Based on the CDR3 plus reference TRBV5-4 and TRBJ1-4, the full variable domain is ETGVTQSPTHLIKTRGQQVTLRCSSQSGHNTVSWYQQALGQGPQFIFQYYREEENGRGNFPPRFSGLQFPNYSSELNVNALELDDSALYLCASSGDSNEKLFFGSGTQLSVL.

This clonotype was recorded a few times. The chain employs TRBV6-2 or TRBV6-3 and TRBJ2-7; D gene uncertain. The CDR3 spans 14 residues. The V gene lost 6 bases and the J gene lost 6 bases, with 18 bases spanning the gap. The V gene's germline CDR1 is MNHEY and CDR2 SVGEGT. CDR3 nucleotides: TGTGCCAGCAGCCGATCTTCTCGACGTGTCGAGCAGTACGTC. Its translation is CASSRSSRRVEQYV.

This clonotype was found many times. The chain employs TRBV5-1 and TRBJ2-4, with D perhaps matching TRBD1 (6 bases). This CDR3 comprises 13 residues. The V and J ends lost 2 bases and 4 bases respectively, with 7 bases between them. From germline, CDR1 is SGHRS and CDR2 YFSETQ. CDR3 DNA: TGCGCCAGCAGCTTCGGACAGAAAAACATTCAGTACTTC. Residues: CASSFGQKNIQYF.

This clonotype was recorded many times. This chain links TRBV6-5 with TRBJ2-7; D ambiguous. In germline, CDR1 is MNHEY, CDR2 SVGAGI. The CDR3 contains 11 residues. Trimming removed 4 bases from V and 2 bases from J, with 3 bases in between. DNA of the CDR3: TGTGCCAGCAGTTCCCCCTACGAGCAGTACTTC. Amino acid sequence: CASSSPYEQYF.

The CDR3 region is CASSVGTSQETQYF. The DNA for the CDR3 is TGTGCCAGCAGCGTAGGCACCAGCCAAGAGACCCAGTACTTC. The rearrangement joins TRBV9 to TRBJ2-5; D gene unclear. CDR1 SGDLS and CDR2 YYNGEE come from the germline V gene. The CDR3 spans 14 residues. V was cut by 0 bases and J by 1 base, with 7 bases left in between.